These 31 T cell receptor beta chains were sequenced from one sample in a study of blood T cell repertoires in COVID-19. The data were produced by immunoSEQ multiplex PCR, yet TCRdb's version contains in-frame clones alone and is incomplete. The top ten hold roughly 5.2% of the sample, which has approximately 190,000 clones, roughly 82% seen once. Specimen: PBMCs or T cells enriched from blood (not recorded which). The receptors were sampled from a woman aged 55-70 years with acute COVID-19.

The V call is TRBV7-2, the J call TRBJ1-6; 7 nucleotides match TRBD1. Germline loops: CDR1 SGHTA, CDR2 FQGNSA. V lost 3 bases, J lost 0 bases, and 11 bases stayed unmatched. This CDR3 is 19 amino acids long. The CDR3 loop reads CASSFGQAEASSYNSPLHF. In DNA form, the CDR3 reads TGTGCCAGCAGCTTCGGACAGGCCGAGGCTAGCTCCTATAATTCACCCCTCCACTTT.

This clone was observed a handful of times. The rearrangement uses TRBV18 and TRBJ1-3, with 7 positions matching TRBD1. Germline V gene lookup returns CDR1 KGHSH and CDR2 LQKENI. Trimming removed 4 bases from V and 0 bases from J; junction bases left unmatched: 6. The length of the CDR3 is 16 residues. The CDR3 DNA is TGTGCCAGCTCACTCGGACAGGTTGCCTCTGGAAACACCATATATTTT. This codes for CASSLGQVASGNTIYF.

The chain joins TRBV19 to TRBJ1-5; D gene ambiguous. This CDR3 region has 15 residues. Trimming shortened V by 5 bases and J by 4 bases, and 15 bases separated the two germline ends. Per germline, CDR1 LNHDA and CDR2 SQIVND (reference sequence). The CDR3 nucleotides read TGTGCCAGTAGTGCCCAGGTGGGTAGGAATCAGCCCCAGCATTTT. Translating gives CASSAQVGRNQPQHF.

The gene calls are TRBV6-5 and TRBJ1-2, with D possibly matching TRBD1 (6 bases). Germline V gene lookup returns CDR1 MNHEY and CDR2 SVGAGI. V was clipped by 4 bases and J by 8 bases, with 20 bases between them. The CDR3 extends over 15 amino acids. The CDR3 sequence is CASSSYPTGLRGYTF. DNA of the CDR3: TGTGCCAGCAGTTCCTACCCCACAGGGCTACGCGGCTACACCTTC.

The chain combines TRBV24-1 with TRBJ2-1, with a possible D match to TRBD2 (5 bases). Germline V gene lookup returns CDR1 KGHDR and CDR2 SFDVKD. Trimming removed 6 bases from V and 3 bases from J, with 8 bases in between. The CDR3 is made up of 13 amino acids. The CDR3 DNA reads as TGTGCCACCAGTAACGGACTCTACAATGAGCAGTTCTTC. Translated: CATSNGLYNEQFF.

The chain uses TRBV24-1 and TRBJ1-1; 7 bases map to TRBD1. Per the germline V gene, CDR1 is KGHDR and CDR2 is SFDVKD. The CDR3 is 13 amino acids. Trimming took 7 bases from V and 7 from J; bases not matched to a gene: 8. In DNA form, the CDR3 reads TGTGCCACCAGAGACCGGGACAGCAGTGAAGCTTTCTTT. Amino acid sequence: CATRDRDSSEAFF.

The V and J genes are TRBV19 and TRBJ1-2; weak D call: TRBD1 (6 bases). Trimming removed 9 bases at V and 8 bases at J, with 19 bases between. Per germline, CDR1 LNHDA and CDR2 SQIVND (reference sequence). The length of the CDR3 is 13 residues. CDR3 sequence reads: CASTLEQGRGYTF. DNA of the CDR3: TGTGCCAGCACGCTAGAACAGGGTCGGGGCTACACCTTC.

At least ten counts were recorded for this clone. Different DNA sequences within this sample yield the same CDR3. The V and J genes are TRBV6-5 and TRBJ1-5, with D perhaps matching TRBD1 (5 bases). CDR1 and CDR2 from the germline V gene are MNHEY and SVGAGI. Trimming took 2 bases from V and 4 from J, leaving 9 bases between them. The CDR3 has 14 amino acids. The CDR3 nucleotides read TGTGCCAGCAGTTACCGTGGGGGGAATCAGCCCCAGCATTTT. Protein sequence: CASSYRGGNQPQHF.

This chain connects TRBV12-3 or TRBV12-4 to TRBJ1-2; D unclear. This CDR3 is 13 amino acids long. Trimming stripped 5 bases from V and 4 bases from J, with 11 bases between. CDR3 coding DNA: TGTGCCAGCAGTGACTCCATAGTCTATGGCTACACCTTC. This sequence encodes CASSDSIVYGYTF.

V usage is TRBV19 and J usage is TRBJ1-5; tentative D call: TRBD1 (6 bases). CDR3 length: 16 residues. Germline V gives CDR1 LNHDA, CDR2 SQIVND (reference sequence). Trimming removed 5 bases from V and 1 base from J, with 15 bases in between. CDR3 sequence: CASSSHRVSSNQPQHF. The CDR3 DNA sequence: TGTGCCAGTAGTTCCCACAGGGTGTCAAGCAATCAGCCCCAGCATTTT.

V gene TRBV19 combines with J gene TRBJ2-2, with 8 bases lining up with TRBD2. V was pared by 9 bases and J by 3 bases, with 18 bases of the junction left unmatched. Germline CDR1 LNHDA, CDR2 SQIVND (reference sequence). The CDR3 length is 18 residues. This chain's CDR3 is CASDPGGTKTVYTGELFF. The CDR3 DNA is TGTGCCAGCGACCCGGGGGGGACTAAGACAGTTTACACCGGGGAGCTGTTTTTT.

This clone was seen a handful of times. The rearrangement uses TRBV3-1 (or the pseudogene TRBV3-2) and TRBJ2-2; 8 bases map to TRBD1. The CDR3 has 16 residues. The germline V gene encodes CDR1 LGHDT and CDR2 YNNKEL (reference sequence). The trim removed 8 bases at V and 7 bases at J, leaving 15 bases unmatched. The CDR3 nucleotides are TGTGCCAGCTACTCCTCAAGACAGGGGACGAGCGGGGAGCTGTTTTTT. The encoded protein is CASYSSRQGTSGELFF.

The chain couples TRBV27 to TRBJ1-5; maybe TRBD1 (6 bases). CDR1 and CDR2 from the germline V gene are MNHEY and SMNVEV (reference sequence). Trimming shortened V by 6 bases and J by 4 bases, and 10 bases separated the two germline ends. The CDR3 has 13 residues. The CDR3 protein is CASRGAGNQPQHF. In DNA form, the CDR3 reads TGTGCCAGCAGGGGGGCGGGTAATCAGCCCCAGCATTTT.

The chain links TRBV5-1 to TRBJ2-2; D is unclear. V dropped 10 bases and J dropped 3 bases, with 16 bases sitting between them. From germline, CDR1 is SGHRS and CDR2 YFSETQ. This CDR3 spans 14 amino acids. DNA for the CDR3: TGCGCCCAAGCATTGGGCCCCGACACCGGGGAGCTGTTTTTT. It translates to CAQALGPDTGELFF.

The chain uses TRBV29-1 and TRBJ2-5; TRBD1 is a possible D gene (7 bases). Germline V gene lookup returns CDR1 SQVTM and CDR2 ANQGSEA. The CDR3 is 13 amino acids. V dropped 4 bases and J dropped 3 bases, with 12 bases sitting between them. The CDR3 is CSVAEGAKETQYF. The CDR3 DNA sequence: TGCAGCGTTGCGGAGGGGGCGAAAGAGACCCAGTACTTC.

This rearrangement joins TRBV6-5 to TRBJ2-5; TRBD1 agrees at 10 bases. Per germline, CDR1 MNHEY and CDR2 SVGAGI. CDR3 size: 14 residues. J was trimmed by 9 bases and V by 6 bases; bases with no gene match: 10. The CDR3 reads CASSRGQGGWAQYF. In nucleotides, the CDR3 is TGTGCCAGCAGCCGTGGACAGGGGGGGTGGGCCCAGTACTTC.

The CDR3 protein is CASSLTSGVDQPQHF. The CDR3 DNA is TGTGCCAGCAGCTTGACGTCGGGGGTTGATCAGCCCCAGCATTTT. The chain recombines TRBV6-5 with TRBJ1-5, with a possible D match to TRBD1 (5 bases). This CDR3 comprises 15 residues. The V end was cut by 6 bases, the J end by 5 bases, with 17 bases between. The germline gives CDR1 MNHEY, CDR2 SVGAGI.

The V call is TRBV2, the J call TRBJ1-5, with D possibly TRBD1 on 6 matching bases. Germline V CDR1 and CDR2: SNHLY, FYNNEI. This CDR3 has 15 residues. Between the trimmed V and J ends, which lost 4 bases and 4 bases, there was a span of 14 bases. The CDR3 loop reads CASSVRGRSNQPQHF. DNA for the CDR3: TGTGCCAGCAGTGTCAGGGGTCGATCTAATCAGCCCCAGCATTTT.

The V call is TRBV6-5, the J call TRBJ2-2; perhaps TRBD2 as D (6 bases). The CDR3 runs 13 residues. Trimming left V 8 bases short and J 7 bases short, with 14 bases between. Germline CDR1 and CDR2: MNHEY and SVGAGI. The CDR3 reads CASQVGGVGELFF. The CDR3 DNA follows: TGTGCCAGCCAAGTGGGGGGAGTCGGGGAGCTGTTTTTT.

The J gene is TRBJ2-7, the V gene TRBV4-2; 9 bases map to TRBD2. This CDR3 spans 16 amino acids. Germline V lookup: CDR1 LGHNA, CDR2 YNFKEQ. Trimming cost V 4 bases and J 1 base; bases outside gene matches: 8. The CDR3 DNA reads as TGTGCCAGCAGCCCCCCGGAGGCGGGAGGGTCCTACGAGCAGTACTTC. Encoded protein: CASSPPEAGGSYEQYF.

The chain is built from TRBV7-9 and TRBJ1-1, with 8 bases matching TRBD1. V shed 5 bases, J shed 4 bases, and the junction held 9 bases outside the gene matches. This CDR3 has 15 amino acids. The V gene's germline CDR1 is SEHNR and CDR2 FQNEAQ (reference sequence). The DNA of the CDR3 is TGTGCCAGCAGCCTCGTTCTAGGACAGGGCACTGAAGCTTTCTTT. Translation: CASSLVLGQGTEAFF.

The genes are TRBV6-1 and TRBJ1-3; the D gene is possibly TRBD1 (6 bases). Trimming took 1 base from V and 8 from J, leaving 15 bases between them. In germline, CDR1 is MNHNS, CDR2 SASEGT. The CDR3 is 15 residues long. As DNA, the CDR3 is TGTGCCAGCAGTGAAGATTGGACAGTCGCGGACACCATATATTTT. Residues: CASSEDWTVADTIYF.

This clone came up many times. The CDR3 loop reads CSASEATTNEKLFF. CDR3 bases: TGCAGTGCTAGTGAAGCGACAACTAATGAAAAACTGTTTTTT. The V and J genes are TRBV20-1 and TRBJ1-4; D remains ambiguous. The CDR3 covers 14 residues. In germline, CDR1 is DFQATT, CDR2 SNEGSKA (reference sequence). V lost 3 bases, J lost 0 bases, and 8 bases lay in between.

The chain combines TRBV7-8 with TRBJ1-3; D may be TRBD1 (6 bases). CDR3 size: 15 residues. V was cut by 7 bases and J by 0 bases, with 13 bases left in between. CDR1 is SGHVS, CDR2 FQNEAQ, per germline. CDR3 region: CASNDRRFSGNTIYF. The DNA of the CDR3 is TGTGCCAGCAACGACAGGAGATTCTCTGGAAACACCATATATTTT.

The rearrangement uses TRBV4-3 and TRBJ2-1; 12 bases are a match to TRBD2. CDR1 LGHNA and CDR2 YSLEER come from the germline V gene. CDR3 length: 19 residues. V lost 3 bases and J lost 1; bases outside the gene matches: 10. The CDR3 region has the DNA TGCGCCAGCAGCCAGGGGGGACTAGCGGGCTCTACGTCCTACAATGAGCAGTTCTTC. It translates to CASSQGGLAGSTSYNEQFF.

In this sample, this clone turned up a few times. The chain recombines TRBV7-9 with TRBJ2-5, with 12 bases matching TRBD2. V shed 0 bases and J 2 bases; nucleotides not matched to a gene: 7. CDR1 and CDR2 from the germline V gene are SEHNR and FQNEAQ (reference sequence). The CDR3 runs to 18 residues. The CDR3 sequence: CASSLAKRLAGAQETQYF. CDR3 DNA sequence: TGTGCCAGCAGCTTAGCCAAGAGACTAGCGGGGGCGCAAGAGACCCAGTACTTC.

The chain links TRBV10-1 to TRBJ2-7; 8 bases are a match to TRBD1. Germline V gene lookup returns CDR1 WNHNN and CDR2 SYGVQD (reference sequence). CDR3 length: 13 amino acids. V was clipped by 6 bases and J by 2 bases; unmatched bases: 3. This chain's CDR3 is CASRRRGPYEQYV. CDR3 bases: TGCGCCAGCAGGCGCAGGGGGCCCTACGAGCAGTACGTC.

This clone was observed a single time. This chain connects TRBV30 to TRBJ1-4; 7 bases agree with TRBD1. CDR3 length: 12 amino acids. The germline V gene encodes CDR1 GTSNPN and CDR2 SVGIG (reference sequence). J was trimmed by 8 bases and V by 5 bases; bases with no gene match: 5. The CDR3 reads CAWSGGREKLFF. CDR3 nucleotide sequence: TGTGCCTGGTCAGGGGGACGAGAAAAACTGTTTTTT.

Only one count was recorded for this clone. CDR3 bases: TGTGCCAGCAGTGTTAATAGCGGGACGGAGACCCAGTACTTC. This encodes CASSVNSGTETQYF. The rearrangement links TRBV6-4 to TRBJ2-5, with 8 bases identical to TRBD2. The germline V gene encodes CDR1 MRHNA and CDR2 SNTAGT. J was trimmed by 5 bases and V by 4 bases; bases with no gene match: 6. CDR3 length: 14 residues.

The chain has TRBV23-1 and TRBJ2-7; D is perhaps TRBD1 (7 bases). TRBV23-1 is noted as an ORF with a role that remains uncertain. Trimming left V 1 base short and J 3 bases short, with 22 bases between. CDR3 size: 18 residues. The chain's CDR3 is CASSQCRLGQAPFYEQYV. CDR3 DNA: TGCGCCAGCAGTCAATGCCGACTAGGACAGGCGCCTTTCTACGAGCAGTACGTC.

CDR3 bases: TGTGCCAGCAGCCCGGGACTAGCTGGCGAGACCCAGTACTTC. Its translation: CASSPGLAGETQYF. This chain links TRBV7-7 with TRBJ2-5, with 9 positions matching TRBD2. Germline V CDR1 and CDR2: SSHAT, FNYEAQ (reference sequence). CDR3 length: 14 amino acids. V trimming: 5 bases; J trimming: 5 bases; junction bases outside the gene matches: 6.